Below, one TCR beta chain is given with its context. The CDR3 has 17 residues. CDR1 LNHDA and CDR2 SQIVND come from the germline V gene (reference sequence). The ends lost 6 bases at V and 0 bases at J; junction bases unmatched: 13. This specimen comes from a study of blood T cell repertoires in COVID-19. About the research overall: COVID-19 samples collected from the United States, Italy and Spain covered acute and convalescent phases. T cells, B-cell-depleted T cells, or PBMCs provided the cDNA or gDNA that served as material.

How the authors handled the data: Nucleated cell counts were estimated from reference gene primer amplification. Data came from immunoSEQ multiplex PCR; TCRdb stores just in-frame clones and leaves some out. The V and J calls and clone size are taken from that table; D and trimming were inferred from the DNA. The repertoire includes approximately 210,000 clones, 89% of them detected once, and 4% to 6% sits in the top ten. The receptor was isolated from a woman between 40 and 55 years old with acute or convalescent COVID-19. Material: peripheral blood. This chain links TRBV19 with TRBJ1-1, with TRBD1 matching 7 bases. The CDR3 DNA sequence: TGTGCCAGTAGCCACAAACCACAGACAGGGATGAACACTGAAGCTTTCTTT. Protein product: CASSHKPQTGMNTEAFF.